One and the same sample provided the 17 T cell receptor beta chains below, sequenced in a study of CD8 T cells in ankylosing spondylitis. One entry per CDR3 protein results from TCRdb running MiXCR on the 5' RACE reads. The repertoire has more than 110,000 distinct CDR3 sequences, roughly 7.7% of them found once; the top ten carry 7.3%. Source material: synovial fluid, either unsorted or a sorted T cell fraction (not recorded which). The receptors originated from a male donor with ankylosing spondylitis.

V gene TRBV6-5 combines with J gene TRBJ1-4; D call uncertain. This CDR3 spans 13 amino acids. V dropped 2 bases and J dropped 8 bases, with 9 bases sitting between them. Germline CDR1 and CDR2: MNHEY and SVGAGI. CDR3 sequence reads: CASSYRFKEKLFF. For the CDR3, the DNA is TGTGCCAGCAGTTACCGCTTTAAGGAAAAACTGTTTTTT.

This chain joins TRBV19 and TRBJ1-2; D remains unclear. Germline assignment: CDR1 LNHDA and CDR2 SQIVND (reference sequence). The CDR3 spans 16 residues. V lost 8 bases and J 0 bases, leaving 19 bases between the germline ends. CDR3 nucleotide sequence: TGTGCCAGTCGGATCGGGAACGGGCCGCCTAACTATGGCTACACCTTC. Its protein product is CASRIGNGPPNYGYTF.

This rearrangement joins TRBV6-1 to TRBJ2-7; tentative D call: TRBD2 (6 bases). Germline V gene data show CDR1 as MNHNS and CDR2 as SASEGT. The V and J ends lost 3 bases and 3 bases respectively, with 12 bases between them. The CDR3 is 14 amino acids. The CDR3 region is CASSEDGSGYEQYF. CDR3 coding DNA: TGTGCCAGCAGTGAGGACGGGAGTGGCTACGAGCAGTACTTC.

This clonotype was observed at least ten times. This chain joins TRBV28 and TRBJ2-3, with TRBD2 as a possible D gene (6 bases). The CDR3 totals 14 residues. In germline, CDR1 is MDHEN, CDR2 SYDVKM. V gave up 5 bases and J gave up 0 bases, with 9 bases separating them. CDR3 loop: CASSRSGSTDTQYF. The CDR3, as DNA: TGTGCCAGCAGTCGGAGCGGGAGCACAGATACGCAGTATTTT.

V gene TRBV30 combines with J gene TRBJ1-5; D gene unclear. Germline values: CDR1 GTSNPN, CDR2 SVGIG (reference sequence). Deletions cut 4 bases from V and 0 bases from J, with 7 bases between. The CDR3 has 13 amino acids. The DNA for the CDR3 is TGTGCCTGGAATGGTGATAGCAATCAGCCCCAGCATTTT. This encodes CAWNGDSNQPQHF.

This chain links TRBV11-2 with TRBJ1-1; 10 bases are a match to TRBD1. The germline CDR1 and CDR2 sequences are SGHAT and FQNNGV. This CDR3 has 15 residues. V was pared by 3 bases and J by 4 bases, with 5 bases of the junction left unmatched. The DNA of the CDR3 is TGTGCCAGCAGCTTCAGGGGGACAGGGGTCACTGAAGCTTTCTTT. Residues: CASSFRGTGVTEAFF.

The V gene is TRBV4-2, the J gene TRBJ2-1, with 8 bases identical to TRBD2. Germline assignment: CDR1 LGHNA and CDR2 YNFKEQ. CDR3 length equals 13 residues. With V trimmed by 7 bases and J by 5 bases, 4 bases remained unmatched. The chain's CDR3 is CASKGLGNNEQFF. The CDR3 DNA reads as TGTGCCAGCAAGGGACTAGGGAACAATGAGCAGTTCTTC.

Many counts were recorded for this clonotype. The chain couples TRBV24-1 to TRBJ1-5, with TRBD1 as a possible D gene (5 bases). Germline CDR1 KGHDR, CDR2 SFDVKD. This CDR3 contains 16 residues. Deletions cut 3 bases from V and 3 bases from J, with 14 bases between. The DNA of the CDR3 is TGTGCCACCAGTGATGCCGGGAGGGGTGCCAATCAGCCCCAGCATTTT. Protein: CATSDAGRGANQPQHF.

This clonotype showed up just a few times. The J gene is TRBJ2-3, the V gene TRBV3-1, with TRBD2 matching over 8 bases. This CDR3 is built from 14 residues. Germline-derived CDR1 and CDR2 are LGHDT and YNNKEL (reference sequence). V shed 1 base and J 5 bases; nucleotides not matched to a gene: 2. CDR3 loop: CASSQGLAGDTQYF. CDR3 DNA sequence: TGTGCCAGCAGCCAAGGGCTAGCGGGAGATACGCAGTATTTT.

This clonotype came up a few times. The chain links TRBV20-1 to TRBJ2-2; 10 bases agree with TRBD1. The CDR3 consists of 16 residues. Germline V CDR1 and CDR2: DFQATT, SNEGSKA (reference sequence). V shed 5 bases and J 0 bases; nucleotides not matched to a gene: 6. The CDR3 protein is CSASDGTGANTGELFF. The CDR3 coding sequence is TGCAGTGCTTCCGACGGGACAGGGGCGAACACCGGGGAGCTGTTTTTT.

This clonotype occurred a few times. V usage is TRBV28 and J usage is TRBJ2-3; TRBD2 might be the D (7 bases). CDR3 length equals 16 residues. V shed 5 bases and J shed 2 bases, with 17 bases lying between them. Germline-derived CDR1 and CDR2 are MDHEN and SYDVKM. The CDR3 sequence is CASSTPRGTITDTQYF. CDR3 in DNA: TGTGCCAGCAGTACCCCAAGGGGGACTATCACAGATACGCAGTATTTT.

This clonotype was seen ten or more times. The CDR3 sequence is CASSLYRERGWGNIQYF. CDR3 DNA sequence: TGTGCCAGCAGCTTGTACAGGGAGAGGGGGTGGGGAAACATTCAGTACTTC. The chain carries TRBV5-6 and TRBJ2-4; tentative D call: TRBD1 (6 bases). There are 17 residues in the CDR3. Germline V gene data show CDR1 as SGHDT and CDR2 as YYEEEE. Trimming pared 1 base from V and 6 bases from J, leaving 20 bases between.

The sample holds many counts of this clonotype. The rearrangement uses TRBV7-2 and TRBJ2-5; 7 bases match TRBD2. The CDR3 sequence is 13 residues long. Germline lookup yields CDR1 SGHTA and CDR2 FQGNSA. The J segment lost 4 bases and the V segment lost 4 bases, leaving 3 bases of the junction unmatched. The CDR3 DNA reads as TGTGCCAGCAGCTCCGGACTAGGAGAGACCCAGTACTTC. Translating it yields CASSSGLGETQYF.

In this sample, this clonotype turned up many times. The chain recombines TRBV11-2 with TRBJ2-6; D is unresolved. Trimming left V 1 base short and J 7 bases short, with 2 bases between. The CDR3 loop spans 12 amino acids. CDR1 is SGHAT, CDR2 FQNNGV, per germline. This CDR3 reads CASSLVANVLTF. CDR3 DNA sequence: TGTGCCAGCAGCTTAGTTGCCAACGTCCTGACTTTC.

This clonotype was observed at least ten times. This chain connects TRBV7-6 to TRBJ2-3; 9 positions match TRBD2. This CDR3 has 16 amino acids. J was trimmed by 1 base and V by 1 base; bases with no gene match: 3. Germline values: CDR1 SGHVS, CDR2 FNYEAQ. This CDR3 reads CASSLGPSGGTDTQYF. The CDR3 region has the DNA TGTGCCAGCAGCTTAGGCCCTAGCGGGGGCACAGATACGCAGTATTTT.

The V call is TRBV28, the J call TRBJ2-1; D call uncertain. V was pared by 3 bases and J by 0 bases, with 9 bases between. Germline values: CDR1 MDHEN, CDR2 SYDVKM. The CDR3 is 15 residues long. The CDR3 bases are TGTGCCAGCAGTTTCGACCTTTTCTCCTACAATGAGCAGTTCTTC. Translation: CASSFDLFSYNEQFF.

A few counts support this clonotype. The J gene is TRBJ1-4, the V gene TRBV28; the D gene is possibly TRBD1 (6 bases). Per the germline V gene, CDR1 is MDHEN and CDR2 is SYDVKM. V was clipped by 7 bases and J by 7 bases, with 22 bases between them. The CDR3 spans 16 residues. CDR3 residues: CASTLIRLGGSEKLFF. The DNA for the CDR3 is TGTGCCAGCACCTTGATAAGGTTAGGGGGATCTGAAAAACTGTTTTTT.